This T cell receptor beta chain originates from a study of T cell responses to AZD1222 COVID-19 vaccine. Study results and caveats: Sampling that yielded the repertoires occurred only after the peak T cell response. Targeting of unmutated variant regions was reportedly seen in nearly half of spike-specific TCRs.

The data were produced by immunoSEQ multiplex PCR, yet TCRdb's version contains in-frame clones alone and is incomplete. The data contain some 82,000 clones, about 90% of them seen just once; the ten biggest clones take up 5% to 6%. Germline V gene data show CDR1 as KGHSH and CDR2 as LQKENI. The CDR3 length is 13 residues. The V gene lost 2 bases and the J gene lost 3 bases, with 7 bases spanning the gap. With respect to this clone: What it binds is unknown.

The starting material was peripheral blood, obtained on day 0 of AZD1222 vaccination. The V gene is TRBV18, the J gene TRBJ1-1; the D is unclear. The sequence derives from an adult in good health. The CDR3 coding sequence is TGTGCCAGCTCACCATTACAATACACTGAAGCTTTCTTT. Its translation is CASSPLQYTEAFF. Together with reference TRBV18 and TRBJ1-1, the CDR3 gives the full variable domain: NAGVMQNPRHLVRRRGQEARLRCSPMKGHSHVYWYRQLPEEGLKFMVYLQKENIIDESGMPKERFSAEFPKEGPSILRIQQVVRGDSAAYFCASSPLQYTEAFFGQGTRLTVV.